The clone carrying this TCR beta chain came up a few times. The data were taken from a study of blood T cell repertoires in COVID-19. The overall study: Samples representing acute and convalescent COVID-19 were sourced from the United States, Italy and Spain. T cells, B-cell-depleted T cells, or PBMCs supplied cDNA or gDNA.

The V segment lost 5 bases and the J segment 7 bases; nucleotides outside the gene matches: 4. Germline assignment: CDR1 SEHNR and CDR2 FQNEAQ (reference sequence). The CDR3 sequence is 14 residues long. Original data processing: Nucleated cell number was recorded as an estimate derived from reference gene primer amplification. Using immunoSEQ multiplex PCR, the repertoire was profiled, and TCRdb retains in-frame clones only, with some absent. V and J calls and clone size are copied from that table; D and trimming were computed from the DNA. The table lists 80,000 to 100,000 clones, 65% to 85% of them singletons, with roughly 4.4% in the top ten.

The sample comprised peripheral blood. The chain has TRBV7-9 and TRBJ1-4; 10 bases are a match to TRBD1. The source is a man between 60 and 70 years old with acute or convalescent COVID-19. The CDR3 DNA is TGTGCCAGCAGCCCTGGGACAGGGGTTGAAAAACTGTTTTTT. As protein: CASSPGTGVEKLFF.